Reported below is one TCR beta chain. This sample was included in a study of blood T cell repertoires in COVID-19. Turning to the study itself: Sites in the United States, Italy and Spain provided acute and convalescent COVID-19 samples. The cDNA or gDNA used as material had been derived from T cells, B-cell-depleted T cells, or PBMCs.

The authors' processing: Estimation of nucleated cell counts relied on the amplification of reference gene primers. Profiled with immunoSEQ multiplex PCR; TCRdb holds only in-frame clones, not every one. From that table come the V and J calls and clone size; the DNA was used to work out D and trimming. This table has under 350,000 clones, around 87% appearing once. Per the germline V gene, CDR1 is MNHEY and CDR2 is SVGEGT. CDR3 length: 14 residues. Trimming left V 5 bases short and J 0 bases short, with 10 bases between. J is TRBJ1-1 and V is TRBV6-2 or TRBV6-3, with D perhaps TRBD1 (5 bases). The receptor's source is an older man with acute or convalescent COVID-19. Sequenced: peripheral blood. The CDR3 reads CASSPGQMNTEAFF. CDR3 coding DNA: TGTGCCAGCAGTCCCGGACAAATGAACACTGAAGCTTTCTTT.